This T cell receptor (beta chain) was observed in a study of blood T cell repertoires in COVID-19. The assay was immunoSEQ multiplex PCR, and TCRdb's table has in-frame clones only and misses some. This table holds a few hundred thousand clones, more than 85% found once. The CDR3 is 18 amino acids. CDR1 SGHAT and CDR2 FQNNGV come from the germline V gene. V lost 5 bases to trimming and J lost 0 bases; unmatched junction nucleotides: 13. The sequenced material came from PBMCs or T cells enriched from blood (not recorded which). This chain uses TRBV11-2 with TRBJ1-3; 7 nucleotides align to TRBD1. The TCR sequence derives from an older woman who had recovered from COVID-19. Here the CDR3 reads CASSPSPRTGLSGNTIYF. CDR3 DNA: TGTGCCAGCAGCCCTAGTCCCCGGACAGGTCTCTCTGGAAACACCATATATTTT.